Listed below are T cell receptor beta chains from one sample, sequenced in a study of blood T cells in healthy people across ages. MiXCR was run by TCRdb on the 5' RACE reads, yielding one entry per CDR3 protein. Found here are around 1,900,000 distinct CDR3 sequences, 39% of them singletons; the top ten hold approximately 22%. Sequenced material: blood. The receptor source for this set is a human donor in good health. The CDR3 runs from the conserved cysteine through the conserved F or W. The order of the fields is V gene, clone size, J gene, D gene, CDR3 DNA, CDR3 protein. D genes are given only for firm matches. Clone size is stated in some rows and not others, as once, few, many or a class when expanded.

TRBV4-2	few	TRBJ2-1	-	TGTGCCAGCAGCCAAGGCGGGGTGGAGCAGTTCTTC	CASSQGGVEQFF
TRBV6-5	few	TRBJ1-1	-	TGTGCCAGCAGTTACCGGGGGGGCGCTGAAGCTTTCTTT	CASSYRGGAEAFF
TRBV24-1	-	TRBJ2-5	-	TGTGCCACCAGTGACGGGTACGACGCGCGGACCCAGTACTTC	CATSDGYDARTQYF
TRBV20-1	few	TRBJ2-7	-	TGCAGTGCTATCGGGGCCGCCTACGAGCAGTACTTC	CSAIGAAYEQYF
TRBV20-1	-	TRBJ1-1	-	TGCAGTGCTAGCGACGAGAACACTGAAGCTTTCTTT	CSASDENTEAFF
TRBV4-2	-	TRBJ2-1	TRBD2	TGTGCCAGCAGCCAAGAGGCGGCGGGGGGGATATATGAGCAGTTCTTC	CASSQEAAGGIYEQFF
TRBV6-5	few	TRBJ1-5	-	TGTGCCAGTAACCACGGTGAGGACCGCAATCAGCCCCAGCATTTT	CASNHGEDRNQPQHF
TRBV12-3/TRBV12-4	few	TRBJ2-1	TRBD1	TGTGCCAGCAGTTTAAGCCGGGACAGGCGGGACAATGAGCAGTTCTTC	CASSLSRDRRDNEQFF
TRBV20-1	few	TRBJ2-1	-	TGCAGTGCTATCAAAGGGGGAACATCCTACAATGAGCAGTTCTTC	CSAIKGGTSYNEQFF
TRBV4-3	few	TRBJ2-1	-	TGCGCCAGCAGTAGACGAACGGGGTTTAATGAGCAGTTCTTC	CASSRRTGFNEQFF
TRBV7-9	-	TRBJ1-2	-	TGTGCCAGCAGCCATACGACAGGCGGCGGGGGCTACACCTTC	CASSHTTGGGGYTF
TRBV10-2	few	TRBJ2-1	-	TGCGCCAGCTTTAAGGGGGGGGCGAGCAATGCGCAGTTCTTC	CASFKGGASNAQFF
TRBV24-1	-	TRBJ2-3	TRBD2	TGTGCCGCCAGTAAAACCGGGACTAGCGGAAGAGATACGCAGTATTTT	CAASKTGTSGRDTQYF
TRBV28	-	TRBJ2-7	TRBD1	TGTGCCAGCAGCCGGACAGGGGGCAACTACGAGCAGTACTTC	CASSRTGGNYEQYF
TRBV24-1	few	TRBJ2-1	TRBD2	TGTGCCACCAGTGCCCCGGGGAGGGGCACCTACAATGAGCAGTTCTTC	CATSAPGRGTYNEQFF
TRBV7-2	-	TRBJ2-7	-	TGTGCCAGCAGCTTAGCGAAGTTATACGAGCAGTACTTC	CASSLAKLYEQYF
TRBV4-3	once	TRBJ2-1	-	TGCGCCAGCAGCCAAGAGATTCCACCGGGGGCCTCCCACAATGAGCAGTTCTTC	CASSQEIPPGASHNEQFF
TRBV10-3	many	TRBJ2-7	TRBD2	TGTGCCATCAGTGAGTTGGCGACTAGCGAATCCTACGAGCAGTACTTC	CAISELATSESYEQYF
TRBV7-6	-	TRBJ2-1	TRBD2	TGTGCCAGCAGCTTAGCAAGGGGACTAGCGGGGGGGCGTAATCTTGGGCAGTTCTTC	CASSLARGLAGGRNLGQFF
TRBV10-3	-	TRBJ2-5	-	TGTGCCATTGGACAGCAAGAGACCCAGTACTTC	CAIGQQETQYF
TRBV6-1	few	TRBJ1-2	-	TGTGCCAGCGAAGACCACTATGGCTACACCTTC	CASEDHYGYTF